Here is one T cell receptor beta chain with its context. Its target is unknown. The data stem from a study of monozygotic twins with inflammatory bowel disease. Overall study findings and caveats: No separation of different T cell subtypes was possible.

TCRdb processed the 5' RACE reads again and assigns one entry to each CDR3 protein, with no DNA. There are a few hundred thousand distinct CDR3 sequences in the sample, with around 2.6% held by the top ten. Germline-derived CDR1 and CDR2 are MDHEN and SYDVKM. The CDR3 sequence is 18 residues long. The rearrangement joins TRBV28 to TRBJ2-1. The sequence was collected from a human donor with ulcerative colitis or Crohn's disease, or a healthy co-twin of an affected twin (not recorded which). The sequenced material came from blood. CDR3 amino acids: CASSLVESFPTPYNEQFF.